The entry below describes one TCR beta chain. The antigen is unknown. The sample belongs to a study of T cells in localized non-small cell lung cancer. Study-wide results and limits: Appearance in adjacent lung was seen for a median around 60 of the top 100 tumor clones.

The data were produced by immunoSEQ multiplex PCR, yet TCRdb's version contains in-frame clones alone and is incomplete. There are a few thousand clones in the sample; approximately 30% occur only once, and over 25% lies in the top ten. The CDR3 spans 14 residues. The J segment lost 7 bases and the V segment lost 6 bases, leaving 10 bases of the junction unmatched. Germline CDR1 reads MNHGY; CDR2 reads SAAAGT. Sequenced material: normal lung tissue next to the tumor, taken before any cancer treatment. The V gene is TRBV6-8, the J gene TRBJ2-7, with 9 positions matching TRBD2. The receptor was derived from a man aged 40 to 70 with stage I lung adenocarcinoma. CDR3 sequence (DNA): TGTGCCAGCAGCCGTCAGCGGGGGGCCTTAGAGCAGTACTTC. Residues: CASSRQRGALEQYF.